Listed below are T cell receptor beta chains from one sample, sequenced in a study of shared clonotypes between healthy human individuals. Measured with immunoSEQ multiplex PCR; TCRdb has only the in-frame clones, and not every one. The profile covers around 990,000 clones, with around 77% appearing a single time and 0.89% taken by the ten largest. Material: memory CD4+ T cells from PBMCs. The receptor set was obtained from a man younger than 30 in good health. Some clones in this sample may be carry-over from other donors' samples. The CDR3 runs from the conserved cysteine through the conserved F or W.

v_call,j_call,cdr3_aa
TRBV9,TRBJ2-1,CASSPAPAYNEQFF
TRBV5-4,TRBJ2-2,CAIPGGTYTGELFF
TRBV2,TRBJ2-5,CANQRRGRAQETQYF
TRBV5-1,TRBJ1-1,CASSADPSTEAFF
TRBV11-3,TRBJ2-1,CASSLGGSSYNEQFF
TRBV9,TRBJ1-1,CASSGVNTEAFF
TRBV28,TRBJ1-1,CASSLVGVTEAFF
TRBV2,TRBJ1-2,CASSDDRNYGYTF
TRBV28,TRBJ2-7,CASRAGDSSYEQYF
TRBV5-4,TRBJ2-3,CASSSPDRRSTDTQYF
TRBV21-1,TRBJ1-3,CASSNVVGTTQFSGNTIYF
TRBV2,TRBJ2-7,CASFRTVTYEQYF
TRBV7-8,TRBJ2-4,CASSLASNIQYF
TRBV5-6,TRBJ2-5,CASSLAGGSNLRETQYF
TRBV2,TRBJ1-4,CASSLGSPEKLFF
TRBV5-1,TRBJ2-5,CASSLGAAGGQETQYF
TRBV15,TRBJ2-5,CATSSGGVWETQYF
TRBV2,TRBJ2-4,CASSVDRADIQYF
TRBV2,TRBJ2-1,CASRKRDVSYNEQFF
TRBV29-1,TRBJ2-2,CSVGGTSGNTGELFF
TRBV28,TRBJ1-3,CASSLPYPQGSGNTIYF
TRBV9,TRBJ2-1,CASSVNVGYNEQFF
TRBV5-1,TRBJ2-5,CASSLALTGAGWETQYF
TRBV9,TRBJ2-7,CASSAGPAAQEYF
TRBV10-3,TRBJ2-7,CAISGGLEGGEQYF
TRBV7-3,TRBJ2-1,CASSPGGAGGGDEQFF
TRBV11-2,TRBJ2-5,CASSLSRGTETQYF
TRBV6-7,TRBJ2-2,CASSPSGAGNTGELFF